This T cell receptor (beta chain) was captured by sequencing in a study of cytomegalovirus exposure and HLA in healthy donors. V gave up 2 bases and J gave up 1 base, with 15 bases separating them. The CDR3 covers 16 residues. CDR1 and CDR2 from the germline V gene are SGDLS and YYNGEE. The PCR ran on 60 Vbeta and 13 Jbeta primers. Measured with immunoSEQ multiplex PCR; TCRdb has only the in-frame clones, and not every one. This table holds roughly 240,000 clones, around four fifths found once. The sequenced sample was PBMCs. The receptor was derived from a boy aged 10-17 years in good health and CMV-seronegative. The chain joins TRBV9 to TRBJ2-5; D possibly corresponds to TRBD2 (7 bases). The CDR3 sequence is CASSVGGTNIQETQYF. CDR3 nucleotide sequence: TGTGCCAGCAGCGTCGGGGGGACAAACATCCAAGAGACCCAGTACTTC. Together with reference TRBV9 and TRBJ2-5, the CDR3 gives the full variable domain: DSGVTQTPKHLITATGQRVTLRCSPRSGDLSVYWYQQSLDQGLQFLIQYYNGEERAKGNILERFSAQQFPDLHSELNLSSLELGDSALYFCASSVGGTNIQETQYFGPGTRLLVL.